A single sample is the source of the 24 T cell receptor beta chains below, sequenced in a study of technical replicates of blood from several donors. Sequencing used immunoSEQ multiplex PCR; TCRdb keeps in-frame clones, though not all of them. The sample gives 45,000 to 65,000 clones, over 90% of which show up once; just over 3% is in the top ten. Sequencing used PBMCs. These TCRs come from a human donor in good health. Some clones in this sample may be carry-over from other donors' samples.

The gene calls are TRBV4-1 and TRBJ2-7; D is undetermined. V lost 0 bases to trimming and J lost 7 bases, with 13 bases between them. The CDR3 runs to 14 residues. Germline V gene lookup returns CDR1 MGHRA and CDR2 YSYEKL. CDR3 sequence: CASSQDFPLGEQYF. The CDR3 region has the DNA TGCGCCAGCAGCCAAGACTTCCCTCTCGGGGAGCAGTACTTC.

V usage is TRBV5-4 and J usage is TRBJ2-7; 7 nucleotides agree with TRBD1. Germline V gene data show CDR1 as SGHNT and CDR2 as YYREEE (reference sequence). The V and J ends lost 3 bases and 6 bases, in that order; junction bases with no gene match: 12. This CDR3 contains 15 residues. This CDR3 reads CASSYPGQRGSEQYF. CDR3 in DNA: TGTGCCAGCAGCTACCCGGGACAGAGGGGGTCCGAGCAGTACTTC.

The CDR3 nucleotides read TGTGCCAGCAGCTCGCGGGACGGGCGCTACGAGCAGTACTTC. Amino acid sequence: CASSSRDGRYEQYF. The chain is built from TRBV9 and TRBJ2-7; perhaps TRBD2 as D (6 bases). V gave up 4 bases and J gave up 3 bases, with 14 bases separating them. The CDR3 consists of 14 residues. In germline, CDR1 is SGDLS, CDR2 YYNGEE.

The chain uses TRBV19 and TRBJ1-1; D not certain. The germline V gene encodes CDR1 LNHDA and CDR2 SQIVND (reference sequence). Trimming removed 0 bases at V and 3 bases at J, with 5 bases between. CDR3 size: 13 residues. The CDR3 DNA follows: TGTGCCAGTAGTATAGAGCGGGACACTGAAGCTTTCTTT. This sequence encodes CASSIERDTEAFF.

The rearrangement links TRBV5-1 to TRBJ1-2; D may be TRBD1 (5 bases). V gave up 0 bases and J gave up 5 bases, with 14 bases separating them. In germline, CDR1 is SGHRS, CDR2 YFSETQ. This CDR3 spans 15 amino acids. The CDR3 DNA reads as TGCGCCAGCAGCTTGGCCGCCACAGACAGATATGGCTACACCTTC. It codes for CASSLAATDRYGYTF.

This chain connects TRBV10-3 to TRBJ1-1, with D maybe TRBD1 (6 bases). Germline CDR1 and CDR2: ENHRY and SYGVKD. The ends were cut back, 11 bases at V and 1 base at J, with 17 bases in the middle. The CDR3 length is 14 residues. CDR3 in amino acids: CAVESGTRNTEAFF. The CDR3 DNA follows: TGTGCCGTTGAAAGCGGGACACGGAACACTGAAGCTTTCTTT.

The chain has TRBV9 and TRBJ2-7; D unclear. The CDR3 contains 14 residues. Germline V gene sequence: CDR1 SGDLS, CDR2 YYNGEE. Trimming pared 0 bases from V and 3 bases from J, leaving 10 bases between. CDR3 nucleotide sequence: TGTGCCAGCAGCGTAGAACAGAATGGCTACGAGCAGTACTTC. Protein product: CASSVEQNGYEQYF.

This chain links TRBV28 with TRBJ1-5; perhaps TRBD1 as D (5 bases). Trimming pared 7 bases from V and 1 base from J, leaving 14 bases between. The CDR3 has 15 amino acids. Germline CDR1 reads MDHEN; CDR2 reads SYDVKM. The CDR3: CASTRGGMSNQPQHF. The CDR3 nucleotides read TGTGCCAGCACCCGGGGGGGTATGAGCAATCAGCCCCAGCATTTT.

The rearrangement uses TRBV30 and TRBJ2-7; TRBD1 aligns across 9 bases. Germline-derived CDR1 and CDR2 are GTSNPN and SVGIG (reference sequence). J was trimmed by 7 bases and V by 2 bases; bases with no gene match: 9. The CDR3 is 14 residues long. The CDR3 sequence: CAWSLRDRVREQYF. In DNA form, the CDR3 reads TGTGCCTGGAGTCTCCGGGACAGGGTGAGAGAGCAGTACTTC.

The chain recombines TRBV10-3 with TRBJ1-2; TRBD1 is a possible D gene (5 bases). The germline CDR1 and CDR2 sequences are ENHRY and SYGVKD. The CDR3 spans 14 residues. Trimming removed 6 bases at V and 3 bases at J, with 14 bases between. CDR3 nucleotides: TGTGCCATCAGGGATTACGGGGGGGACTATGGCTACACCTTC. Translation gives CAIRDYGGDYGYTF.

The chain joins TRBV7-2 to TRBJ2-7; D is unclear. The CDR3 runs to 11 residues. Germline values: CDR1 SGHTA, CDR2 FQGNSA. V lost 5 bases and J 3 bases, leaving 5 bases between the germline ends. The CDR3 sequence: CASSVSYEQYF. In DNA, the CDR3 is TGTGCCAGCAGCGTCAGCTACGAGCAGTACTTC.

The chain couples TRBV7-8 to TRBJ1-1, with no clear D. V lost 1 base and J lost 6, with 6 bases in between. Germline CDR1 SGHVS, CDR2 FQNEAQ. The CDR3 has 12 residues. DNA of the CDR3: TGTGCCAGCAGCTTAGTTTCGGCTGAAGCTTTCTTT. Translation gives CASSLVSAEAFF.

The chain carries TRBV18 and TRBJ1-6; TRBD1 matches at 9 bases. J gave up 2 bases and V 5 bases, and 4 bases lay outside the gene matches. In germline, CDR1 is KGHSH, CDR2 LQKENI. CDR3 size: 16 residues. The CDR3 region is CASSTTGGTYNSPLHF. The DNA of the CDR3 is TGTGCCAGCTCAACGACAGGGGGGACCTATAATTCACCCCTCCACTTT. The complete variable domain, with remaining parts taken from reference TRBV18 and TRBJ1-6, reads NAGVMQNPRHLVRRRGQEARLRCSPMKGHSHVYWYRQLPEEGLKFMVYLQKENIIDESGMPKERFSAEFPKEGPSILRIQQVVRGDSAAYFCASSTTGGTYNSPLHFGNGTRLTVT.

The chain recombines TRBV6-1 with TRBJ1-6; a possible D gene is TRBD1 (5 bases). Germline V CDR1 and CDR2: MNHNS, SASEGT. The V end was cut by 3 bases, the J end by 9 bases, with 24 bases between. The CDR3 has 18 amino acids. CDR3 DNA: TGTGCCAGCAGTGAGCTACGACAGCCATGGGTCCGGATTTCACCCCTCCACTTT. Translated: CASSELRQPWVRISPLHF.

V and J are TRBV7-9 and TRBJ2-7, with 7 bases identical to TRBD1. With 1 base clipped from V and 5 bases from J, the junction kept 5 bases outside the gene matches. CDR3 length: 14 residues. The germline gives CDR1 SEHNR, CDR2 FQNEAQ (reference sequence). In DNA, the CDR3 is TGTGCCAGCAGCTTAGGACAGGGCTTAAACGAGCAGTACTTC. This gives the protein CASSLGQGLNEQYF.

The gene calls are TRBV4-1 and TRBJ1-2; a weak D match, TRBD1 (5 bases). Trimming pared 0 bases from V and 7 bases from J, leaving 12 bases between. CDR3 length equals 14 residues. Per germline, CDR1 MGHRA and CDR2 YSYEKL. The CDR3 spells CASSQEDLGGGYTF. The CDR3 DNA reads TGCGCCAGCAGCCAAGAAGACCTGGGGGGTGGCTACACCTTC.

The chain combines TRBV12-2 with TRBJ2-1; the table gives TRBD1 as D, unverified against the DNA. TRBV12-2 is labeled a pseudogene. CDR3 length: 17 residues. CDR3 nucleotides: TGTGCAAGTCGCTTAGCGCGGACAGGAAGTTCCTACAATGAGCAGTTCTTC. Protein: CASRLARTGSSYNEQFF.

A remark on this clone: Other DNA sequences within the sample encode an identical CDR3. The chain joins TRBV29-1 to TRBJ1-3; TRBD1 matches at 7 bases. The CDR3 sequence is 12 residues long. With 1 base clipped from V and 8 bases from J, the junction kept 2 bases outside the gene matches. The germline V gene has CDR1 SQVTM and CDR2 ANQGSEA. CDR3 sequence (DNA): TGCAGCGTTGAAGGGCAGGGGGACACCATATATTTT. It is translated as CSVEGQGDTIYF.

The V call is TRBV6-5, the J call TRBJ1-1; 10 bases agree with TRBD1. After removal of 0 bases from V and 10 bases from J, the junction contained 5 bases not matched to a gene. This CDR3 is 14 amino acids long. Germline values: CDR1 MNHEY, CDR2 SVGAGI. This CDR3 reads CASSYSPGQGSAFF. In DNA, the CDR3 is TGTGCCAGCAGTTACTCACCGGGACAGGGGTCAGCTTTCTTT.

Here the CDR3 DNA reads TGTGCCAGCAGCCTGTACACTGAAGCTTTCTTT. Protein product: CASSLYTEAFF. The gene calls are TRBV5-6 and TRBJ1-1; D gene unclear. V was shortened by 4 bases and J by 3 bases, with 4 bases between the two germline ends. Germline CDR1 is SGHDT and CDR2 is YYEEEE. The CDR3 covers 11 residues.

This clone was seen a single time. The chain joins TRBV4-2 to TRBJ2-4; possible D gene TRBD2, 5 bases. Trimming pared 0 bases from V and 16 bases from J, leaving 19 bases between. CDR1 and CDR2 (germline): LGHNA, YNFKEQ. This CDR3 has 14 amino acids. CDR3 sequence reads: CASSQEVSSSGIYF. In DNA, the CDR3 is TGTGCCAGCAGCCAAGAAGTGAGTAGTTCGGGAATCTACTTC.

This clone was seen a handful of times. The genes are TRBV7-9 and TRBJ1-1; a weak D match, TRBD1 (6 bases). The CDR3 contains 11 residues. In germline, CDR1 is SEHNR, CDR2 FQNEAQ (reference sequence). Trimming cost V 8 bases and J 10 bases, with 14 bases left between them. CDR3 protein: CASHREGGAFF. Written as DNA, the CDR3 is TGTGCCAGCCACAGGGAAGGGGGAGCTTTCTTT.

The CDR3 sequence is CSARTTSGSSTDTQYF. The CDR3 DNA sequence: TGCAGCGCCAGAACGACTAGCGGGTCTAGCACAGATACGCAGTATTTT. The chain recombines TRBV29-1 with TRBJ2-3, with TRBD2 identical over 10 bases. Unmatched junction bases numbered 10, after V lost 7 bases and J lost 0 bases. The CDR3 is 16 amino acids. CDR1 is SQVTM, CDR2 ANQGSEA, per germline.

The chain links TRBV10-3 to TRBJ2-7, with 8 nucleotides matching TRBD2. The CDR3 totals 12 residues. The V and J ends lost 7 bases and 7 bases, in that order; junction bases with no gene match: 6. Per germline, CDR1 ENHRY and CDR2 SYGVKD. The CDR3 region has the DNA TGTGCCATCAACTCGGGACTAGGGGAGCAGTACTTC. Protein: CAINSGLGEQYF.